By share, the clone carrying this T cell receptor beta chain counts as medium-sized. Its antigen remains unknown. Time point here: cycle 4 day 1 (C4D1), after more than 5 weeks of nivolumab. No patient escaped relapse after autologous stem cell transplantation, and brentuximab vedotin exposure varied. The sample comes from a study of PD-1 blockade in classical Hodgkin lymphoma. The study's findings and limits: Nothing has yet pinned down what causes the repertoire differences, possibly disease activity or prior therapy.

TCRdb's copy holds only in-frame clones and misses some; the assay was immunoSEQ multiplex PCR. Counted here are about 41,000 clones, 69% occurring once; the ten biggest clones make up approximately 2.5%. The germline CDR1 and CDR2 sequences are MGHRA and YSYEKL. The CDR3 spans 16 residues. The V and J ends lost 1 base and 9 bases, in that order; junction bases with no gene match: 8. The sample in question was peripheral blood mononuclear cells (PBMCs), obtained before the fourth cycle of nivolumab. The TCR was taken from a human donor with classical Hodgkin lymphoma. The genes are TRBV4-1 and TRBJ1-6; 8 bases match TRBD1. CDR3: CASSQGTGSPISPLHF. The CDR3 bases are TGCGCCAGCAGCCAAGGGACAGGGAGTCCCATTTCACCCCTCCACTTT.